Shown below are 16 T cell receptor beta chains from a single sample sequenced in a study of cytomegalovirus exposure and HLA in healthy donors. The primer mix had 60 Vbeta and 13 Jbeta primers. Assay used: immunoSEQ multiplex PCR; TCRdb lists only in-frame clones, some missing. The sample yields tens of thousands of clones, 65% to 75% seen once. Input material: PBMCs. These receptors were collected from a middle-aged man in good health and CMV-seropositive.

The chain employs TRBV30 and TRBJ1-2; 7 bases agree with TRBD1. The germline CDR1 and CDR2 sequences are GTSNPN and SVGIG (reference sequence). V lost 5 bases to trimming and J lost 6 bases; unmatched junction nucleotides: 24. The CDR3 runs 18 residues. The CDR3 sequence: CAWDPSGGTAPAGDGYTF. The CDR3 bases are TGTGCCTGGGACCCGTCAGGGGGGACAGCTCCCGCCGGGGATGGCTACACCTTC.

The chain carries TRBV5-6 and TRBJ2-7; a weak D match, TRBD1 (5 bases). V shed 3 bases and J shed 5 bases, with 15 bases lying between them. This CDR3 contains 14 residues. Per the germline V gene, CDR1 is SGHDT and CDR2 is YYEEEE. CDR3 sequence reads: CASSSSPTGDEQYF. The DNA for the CDR3 is TGTGCCAGCAGCTCCTCCCCCACAGGAGACGAGCAGTACTTC. Full variable domain (rest looked up from reference TRBV5-6 and TRBJ2-7): DAGVTQSPTHLIKTRGQQVTLRCSPKSGHDTVSWYQQALGQGPQFIFQYYEEEERQRGNFPDRFSGHQFPNYSSELNVNALLLGDSALYLCASSSSPTGDEQYFGPGTRLTVT.

V is TRBV5-6 and J is TRBJ2-5; D unclear. The CDR3 runs 12 residues. Trimming removed 4 bases at V and 3 bases at J, with 7 bases between. CDR1 and CDR2 from the germline V gene are SGHDT and YYEEEE. CDR3 DNA sequence: TGTGCCAGCAGCCCAAGCGAAGAGACCCAGTACTTC. Translation: CASSPSEETQYF.

This clone was recorded a few times. The chain recombines TRBV19 with TRBJ1-5; 10 nucleotides match TRBD1. CDR1 and CDR2 from the germline V gene are LNHDA and SQIVND (reference sequence). V lost 0 bases and J lost 7; bases outside the gene matches: 9. The CDR3 is 17 residues long. CDR3 region: CASSIEGQGRGRQPQHF. In nucleotides, the CDR3 is TGTGCCAGTAGTATAGAGGGACAGGGGAGAGGAAGACAGCCCCAGCATTTT.

This sequence joins TRBV15 and TRBJ2-7; possibly TRBD1 for D (5 bases). V was cut by 5 bases and J by 0 bases, with 14 bases left in between. Looked up from germline, CDR1 is LNHNV and CDR2 is YYDKDF (reference sequence). The CDR3 contains 15 residues. CDR3 nucleotide sequence: TGTGCCACCAGCTCAAGGCAGGGTCGCTCCTACGAGCAGTACTTC. The encoded protein is CATSSRQGRSYEQYF.

In this sample, this clone turned up a few times. V usage is TRBV2 and J usage is TRBJ2-3; D is unclear. Trimming shortened V by 6 bases and J by 4 bases, and 11 bases separated the two germline ends. Germline loops: CDR1 SNHLY, CDR2 FYNNEI. The CDR3 has 13 amino acids. The CDR3 protein is CASRPSGADTQYF. CDR3 bases: TGTGCCAGCAGACCCTCCGGAGCAGATACGCAGTATTTT.

This clone was recorded once. CDR3 loop: CASSDTGTGGYGYTF. The DNA for the CDR3 is TGTGCCAGCAGTGATACCGGGACAGGGGGCTATGGCTACACCTTC. V usage is TRBV2 and J usage is TRBJ1-2; 11 nucleotides align to TRBD1. CDR1 and CDR2 (germline): SNHLY, FYNNEI. The CDR3 has 15 amino acids. The trim removed 3 bases at V and 4 bases at J, leaving 4 bases unmatched.

This chain connects TRBV5-1 to TRBJ2-5, with a possible D match to TRBD1 (5 bases). V lost 0 bases, J lost 1 base, and 16 bases lay in between. This CDR3 has 17 amino acids. The V gene's germline CDR1 is SGHRS and CDR2 YFSETQ. The CDR3 spells CASSLAPPTASQETQYF. CDR3 coding DNA: TGCGCCAGCAGCTTGGCCCCTCCGACAGCGTCCCAAGAGACCCAGTACTTC.

This clone was counted a single time. CDR3 protein: CASSSRASGGAEQYF. The CDR3 DNA reads TGTGCCAGCAGTTCCCGGGCTAGCGGGGGGGCTGAGCAGTACTTC. The chain combines TRBV2 with TRBJ2-7; 12 positions match TRBD2. This CDR3 spans 15 amino acids. Looked up from germline, CDR1 is SNHLY and CDR2 is FYNNEI. Trimming cost V 5 bases and J 7 bases; bases outside gene matches: 9. Variable domain in full (rest from reference TRBV2 and TRBJ2-7): EPEVTQTPSHQVTQMGQEVILRCVPISNHLYFYWYRQILGQKVEFLVSFYNNEISEKSEIFDDQFSVERPDGSNFTLKIRSTKLEDSAMYFCASSSRASGGAEQYFGPGTRLTVT.

This clone appeared a few times. The V and J genes are TRBV25-1 and TRBJ1-2; no clear D. Deletions cut 4 bases from V and 4 bases from J, with 7 bases between. In germline, CDR1 is MGHDK, CDR2 SYGVNS. There are 12 residues in the CDR3. The CDR3 bases are TGTGCCAGCAGTGCTGGACTCTATGGCTACACCTTC. Amino acids: CASSAGLYGYTF.

The chain is built from TRBV29-1 and TRBJ1-4; D is perhaps TRBD1 (5 bases). Germline V gives CDR1 SQVTM, CDR2 ANQGSEA. The CDR3 is 14 amino acids. The ends were cut back, 7 bases at V and 6 bases at J, with 18 bases in the middle. Here the CDR3 reads CSGGGGGNDEKLFF. CDR3 bases: TGCAGCGGGGGGGGAGGAGGGAATGATGAAAAACTGTTTTTT. The complete variable domain, with remaining parts taken from reference TRBV29-1 and TRBJ1-4, reads SAVISQKPSRDICQRGTSLTIQCQVDSQVTMMFWYRQQPGQSLTLIATANQGSEATYESGFVIDKFPISRPNLTFSTLTVSNMSPEDSSIYLCSGGGGGNDEKLFFGSGTQLSVL.

The CDR3 bases are TGTGCCAGCGTCCGGTATTTGCAGGGCCAATCCTATGGCTACACCTTC. Translation gives CASVRYLQGQSYGYTF. The chain uses TRBV13 and TRBJ1-2; tentatively, D is TRBD1 (5 bases). This CDR3 is built from 16 residues. Germline V CDR1 and CDR2: PRHDT, FYEKMQ (reference sequence). Deletions cut 8 bases from V and 4 bases from J, with 23 bases between.

The rearrangement uses TRBV30 and TRBJ1-2, with 7 bases identical to TRBD1. The CDR3 loop spans 14 amino acids. Losses at the gene ends were 1 base for V and 7 bases for J; bases not matched to a gene: 9. Per germline, CDR1 GTSNPN and CDR2 SVGIG (reference sequence). DNA for the CDR3: TGTGCCTGGAGTGCGACCGGGACAGCAGCTGGCTACACCTTC. It translates to CAWSATGTAAGYTF.

The chain couples TRBV5-1 to TRBJ1-5; 12 bases fit TRBD1. After removal of 4 bases from V and 6 bases from J, the junction contained 5 bases not matched to a gene. The CDR3 is 15 residues long. Germline assignment: CDR1 SGHRS and CDR2 YFSETQ. CDR3 protein: CASSPGTGGSQPQHF. The CDR3 DNA reads as TGCGCCAGCAGCCCCGGGACAGGGGGCAGTCAGCCCCAGCATTTT.

This clone was seen more than once but under ten times. This sequence joins TRBV6-6 and TRBJ2-2, with TRBD1 matching 8 bases. CDR3 length equals 16 residues. Germline lookup yields CDR1 MNHNY and CDR2 SVGAGI (reference sequence). V dropped 8 bases and J dropped 0; count of bases not matched to a gene: 8. In DNA, the CDR3 is TGTGCCAGCGCCCGGGGACAGGCCTCGAACACCGGGGAGCTGTTTTTT. It encodes CASARGQASNTGELFF.

This rearrangement joins TRBV5-6 to TRBJ2-2; 12 bases map to TRBD1. V lost 3 bases to trimming and J lost 1 base; unmatched junction nucleotides: 10. CDR3 length: 19 amino acids. CDR1 is SGHDT and CDR2 is YYEEEE in the germline V gene. The CDR3 DNA sequence: TGTGCCAGCAGCTGCCTCCCGGGACAGGGGGCGCGGAACACCGGGGAGCTGTTTTTT. Translated: CASSCLPGQGARNTGELFF.